This T cell receptor beta chain emerged from a study of cytomegalovirus exposure and HLA in healthy donors (dated by TCRdb to the late 2010s). Context from the whole study: An earlier analysis of approximately 550 of the donors reported 250 to 300 Gb of sequence data and 120 million or so unique TCR beta sequences from roughly 180 million T cells. An early release covering roughly 600 HLA-typed donors comprised about 300 gigabases of sequencing data and around 80 million unique TCR sequences. Of the approximately 400 genotyped donors, about 80% fell in the genetic ancestry cluster associated with self-reported Caucasian donors. The aim of the study was to test whether cataloging public T cell receptors could identify signatures of past pathogen exposure. Using immunosequencing, the study profiled T cell repertoires from about 650 subjects and related those repertoires to cytomegalovirus serostatus. Besides the first cohort of 550 to 750 subjects, a separate validation cohort made up of 120 different subjects was used. To predict cytomegalovirus infection status, the study brought together high-throughput TCR immunosequencing, statistical association of individual TCRs with disease status, and machine learning. To study patterns of TCR occurrence, a later analysis re-analyzed previously published TCR beta repertoires from several hundred donors and added high-resolution HLA genotyping. Rather than using new phenotypic data, the later analysis identified candidate immune exposures from TCR beta sequences and from how often those sequences occurred across donors. An earlier analysis of approximately 630 of the donors applied high-throughput TCR beta sequencing to assess whether each TCR beta V gene segment acted as functional or pseudogenic. Donor age, sex, ethnicity and CMV serostatus were compiled alongside the repertoire data. A later genetic analysis took genome-wide SNP genotypes for about 55% of the 666 donors and used that subset as a discovery cohort. Every repertoire in the discovery cohort had been generated on one and the same sequencing platform. Both class I and class II loci were covered by HLA typing, at four-digit resolution. The number of donors typed differed by locus, with 629-630 for A, B, C, DRB1 and DQB1, 522 for DQA1, about 610 for DPA1, and some 450 for DPB1. Because of strong linkage in the cohort, roughly 5 DR-DQ haplotypes were treated as single units for association and clustering. Among 398 genotyped donors of the cohort, an average of approximately 240,000 unique TCR beta nucleotide sequences was sequenced per donor, of which 15% to 20% were non-productive.

The cohort comprised some 680 healthy bone marrow donors. Cohort members were all nominally healthy when sampled, although unrecorded immune exposures were likely present. The donor was CMV seronegative and was included in the group of a few hundred seronegative cohort members. A peripheral blood sample was provided by each donor, and peripheral blood mononuclear cells were used for TCR beta sequencing. Genomic DNA was extracted from the blood cell samples with the Qiagen DNeasy Blood Extraction Kit. The CDR3 contains 13 residues, cysteine and phenylalanine counted. Only CDR3 DNA is held: 39 bases, read in frame from base 1. The trim is 8 bases for V and 8 bases for J, with a gap of 16 bases between the germline ends. Via the germline V gene (reference sequence), CDR1 is MNHEY and CDR2 SMNVEV. Library preparation used the immunoSEQ multiplex PCR assay. A mixture of 60 forward primers for TCR Vbeta segments and 13 reverse primers for TCR Jbeta segments was used in the multiplex PCR. A multiplex PCR assay on genomic DNA amplified the CDR3 region of rearranged TCR beta genes. The Illumina HiSeq System was used to sequence the amplified TCR beta libraries as 87-base-pair reads. In the paper's pipeline: Across the 600 to 700 repertoires, a later analysis counted tens of millions of unique TCR beta chains, roughly 11 million of which were shared by at least two donors. A nearest-neighbor algorithm error-corrected the raw reads and collapsed the reads into unique sequences, merging closely related sequences to remove PCR and sequencing errors. CDR3 sequences were aligned to IMGT reference sequences to assign V, D and J gene segments. For a sequence to be retained, a match of at least six nucleotides to both a V gene segment and a J gene segment was required. Rearrangements were classified as productive when the CDR3 lacked stop codons and remained in frame with V and J, and all other rearrangements were classified as non-productive. CDR3 was defined by IMGT convention, running from the second conserved V-encoded cysteine to the conserved J-encoded phenylalanine. The earlier analysis of approximately 500 of the donors excluded sequences that lacked an unambiguous match to a single V gene segment. In an earlier analysis of approximately 550 of the donors, V segments were called functional above 56.7% productive rearrangements and were called segregating when the between-donor standard deviation exceeded 5%. A statistical classification framework was built to diagnose cytomegalovirus status from the catalog of TCR beta chain sequences. V and J gene assignment, in a later analysis, came from comparing TCR nucleotide sequences with IMGT/GENE-DB human TR gene sequences. A later analysis assigned CDR3 sequences and most-parsimonious VDJ recombination scenarios with the TCRdist pipeline. In a later analysis, each TCR beta chain was defined by its CDR3 amino acid sequence together with its V-gene family, and reads without a unique V-gene family were excluded. A later analysis removed 600 or so highly shared, low-generation-probability nucleotide sequences to deal with suspected cross-contamination and a sequencing artifact. In a later analysis, a clonal expansion index was calculated for each public chain from normalized within-repertoire ranks of inferred template counts. In a later analysis, generation probabilities were computed using a VDJ recombination model fitted to out-of-frame rearrangements, and the results were checked against IGoR. A later analysis scored TCR-TCR, TCR-HLA and TCR-CMV co-occurrence with hypergeometric tests, applying a repertoire-size bias correction to TCR pairs. False discovery rates were estimated in a later analysis by permuting HLA or CMV assignments 20 times. In a later analysis, co-occurring TCRs were grouped with DBSCAN, and TCRdist sequence similarity was added when clustering was performed within HLA-allele-positive subsets. Repertoires with fewer than 30,000 or more than 120,000 public chains, plus five repertoires with anomalous nucleotide sharing, were excluded from co-occurrence clustering. As stored in TCRdb, this immuneACCESS dataset retains in-frame rearrangements with V and J assigned. A fraction of the clones does not appear; measured against another copy, unresolved V genes explain less than half of the discrepancy, and the remainder lacks a known reason. V and J calls and clone size are those listed in that table; D and trimming were worked out from the DNA. This sample's table carries tens of thousands of clones. The ten largest clones capture less than 4.5% of the sample.

Details on this clone: The clone's antigen remains unknown.

Overall study outcomes, separate from this receptor: This cohort had only TCR beta chains sequenced, and the lack of alpha or paired-chain data limited which features could be detected. A later genetic analysis associated a missense DCLRE1C variant with V-gene and J-gene trimming of TCR beta chains, and an independent cohort replicated the association. The authors suggested that the approach could potentially be extended to other disease states and immunological phenotypes. In vitro tests confirmed that a few of the cytomegalovirus-associated TCR beta chains recognize cytomegalovirus antigens. The earlier analysis of 587 of the donors excluded seventeen rarely observed V segments, including chromosome 9 orphons, because counts were too low. When HLA alleles, especially DR and DQ, strongly co-occurred, attributing TCR associations to individual alleles was difficult. Cytomegalovirus status was reported to be diagnosed by the classifier with high specificity and sensitivity in both the original and validation cohorts. A later analysis found that most CMV-associated TCR beta chains appeared HLA-restricted, with HLA associations seemingly driven largely by CMV exposure. Presence/absence analyses assumed roughly uniform sequencing depth across donors, an assumption that may not hold. Linkage disequilibrium might explain the correlated functional status among segregating V segments, but an unknown experimental factor could not be excluded. In a later analysis, HLA-associated TCR beta chains showed more clonal expansion and lower generation probabilities than non-associated chains that were equally common. For the cohort, immune exposure information was limited to CMV serostatus. A further reported finding was that TCR beta sequences accurately predicted the HLA-A and HLA-B alleles for most subjects in the first cohort. In an earlier analysis of over 550 of the donors, most TCR beta V segments were observed in productive rearrangements about 87% or about 30% of the time, broadly matching IMGT annotations. Some IMGT-functional V segments, including TRBV6-2 and TRBV6-3, could not be distinguished by the 87-base-pair reads and were therefore excluded. A group of highly shared sequence variants was considered likely to be a technical artifact of the sequencing pipeline. A later analysis associated 17,000 or so TCR beta sequences with specific HLA alleles at a false discovery rate of 0.05. A later analysis reported that several top co-occurrence clusters appeared linked to parvovirus B19, influenza, CMV and Epstein-Barr virus. In a later genetic analysis, fewer N-insertions in productive TCRs were reported among donors in an Asian-associated ancestry cluster than the approximately 670-donor mean. The study gave a list of some 150 TCR beta chains associated with cytomegalovirus. Because some donors lacked HLA typing at each locus, the association tests relied only on the typed subset. Most TCR sequences were observed very rarely across donors, whereas some public TCRs were present in many individuals. A later analysis found that TCR association rates varied across HLA loci, with DRB1 alleles showing the most associated TCRs and HLA-C alleles the fewest.

The sample comprised PBMCs. The chain is made from TRBV27 and TRBJ1-3; TRBD1 is a possible D gene, resting on 6 matching bases. The TCR originated in a male donor in good health and CMV-seronegative. Here is the DNA: TGTGCCAGCGCGGACAGTGGCAAAGACACCATATATTTT. Its coded protein is CASADSGKDTIYF.